This T cell receptor beta chain was identified during a study of CD8 T cells in Susac syndrome (dated by TCRdb to the late 2010s). General notes on the study: Of the Susac syndrome patients who were sequenced, fewer than ten were in clinical remission while about six had clinically active disease. At blood withdrawal, Susac syndrome patients were either therapy-naive, taking corticosteroids (in some cases with IVIg as well), or taking IVIg alone. The study used repertoire sequencing to test whether antigen drove CD8+ T cell activation and differentiation in Susac syndrome. CD8+ T cell repertoire clonality was compared between over 9 healthy donors, around 14 Susac syndrome patients and around 15 multiple sclerosis patients.

What the research found in general, with its limitations: The number of individuals in the TCR sequencing and HLA analysis was recognized as being relatively small. Looking at Susac-specific public clones, the researchers identified about 15 in the total CD8+ repertoire and roughly 5 in the CD8+ TEMRA repertoire. Clonal expansion was seen in Susac syndrome CD8+ repertoires, peaking in CD8+ TEMRA cells and being greater in clinically active patients than in remitting ones.

RNA was extracted with the RNeasy kit and roughly 0.5 to 1 ug was reverse transcribed using random hexamers. The immunoSEQ multiplex PCR assay, covering 54 Vbeta and 13 Jbeta segments, was used to amplify TCR beta CDR3 regions. PCR amplification bias was corrected by using a synthetic template baseline for primer optimization and computational correction. The published analysis was carried out like this. Only productive sequences were kept, with reads annotated to V, D and J genes according to IMGT and analyzed in immunoSEQ Analyzer. Clonality was computed as one minus Shannon entropy normalized by log2 of the number of productive unique sequences. For each patient and control, public and private clones were evaluated among the 100 most prevalent clones. Susac-specific clones were defined as absent from healthy and MS cohorts, roughly 1,100 published viral clones and other ImmuneACCESS disease sequences. Starting from the raw public reads, TCRdb applied fastp trimming at Q25, assembled clones with MiXCR and retained in-frame beta chains. Rows are combined by CDR3 protein, so each entry shows the most common genes and DNA. Here the V and J calls rest on TCRdb's processing, not on the authors' analysis. The sample includes fewer than 140,000 distinct CDR3 sequences, with less than 95% observed a single time. Jointly, the top ten make up 0.4% to 0.5% of the sample.

Remarks on this clonotype: The antigen it recognizes is unknown. Qualities for individual bases were not recorded, and no much larger clone is one base off.

High-throughput TCR beta sequencing profiled peripheral blood CD8+ and CD4+ T cells from healthy donors, Susac syndrome patients and multiple sclerosis patients. The Susac syndrome patients fulfilled recently defined diagnostic criteria for either definite or probable disease. Bulk CD8+ and CD4+ T cells were purified by magnetic negative isolation, while CD8+ TEMRA cells were enriched using FACS. Blood was collected in EDTA tubes and processed within 24 hours, with PBMCs isolated through density gradient centrifugation. PBMCs intended for TCR sequencing were frozen in liquid nitrogen and were later thawed in a 37 degrees C water bath. The sorted or isolated CD4+, CD8+ and CD8+ TEMRA cells had a purity of 90% or higher. Cut back by 5 bases and 7 bases, the V and J ends lie 14 bases apart. Counted from cysteine to phenylalanine, this CDR3 has 13 amino acids. The only DNA kept is the CDR3, 39 bases in frame from the first base.

Sequencing was performed on CD8+ T cells from PBMCs. This TCR was recovered from a human donor with Susac syndrome. This chain is built from TRBV12-3 or TRBV12-4 and TRBJ1-2, with a tentative D gene TRBD1 over 6 matching bases. The nucleotide sequence reads TGTGCCAGCAGTGTGCCGGGGGCGATTGGCTACACCTTC. Its protein is CASSVPGAIGYTF.